This T cell receptor beta chain is from a study of cytomegalovirus exposure and HLA in healthy donors (dated by TCRdb to between 2016 and 2019). Turning to the overall study: According to a later analysis, one platform produced both the roughly 130 validation repertoires and the approximately 660 repertoires of the first cohort. The aim of the study was to test whether cataloging public T cell receptors could identify signatures of past pathogen exposure. The study combined high-throughput TCR immunosequencing, statistical association of individual TCRs with disease status, and machine learning to predict cytomegalovirus infection status. Besides the first cohort of roughly 660 subjects, a separate validation cohort made up of 120 different subjects was used. Overall results and qualifications from the work: It was suggested by the authors that the approach could potentially be generalized to other disease states and immunological phenotypes. In the study, some 160 TCR beta chains were listed as associated with cytomegalovirus. Most TCR sequences were observed very rarely across donors, whereas some public TCRs were present in many individuals. Subsequent analysis determined that TCRs grouped into clusters in the first cohort also showed a tendency toward co-occurrence across the 120 validation repertoires, and 85% to 95% of cluster scores exceeded 0. The validation cohort had no HLA typing available for a later analysis, so co-occurrence within that cohort was assessed over all 110 or so repertoires. In vitro tests confirmed that three of the cytomegalovirus-associated TCR beta chains recognize cytomegalovirus antigens. The classifier was reported to diagnose cytomegalovirus status with high specificity and sensitivity in both the original cohort and the validation cohort.

The library was generated by the immunoSEQ multiplex PCR assay. The original methods were these. A statistical classification framework was built for diagnosing cytomegalovirus status from the catalog of TCR beta chain sequences. TCRdb limited this immuneACCESS table to in-frame rearrangements with V and J called. A share of clones is missing; checked studies link under half to unresolved V genes, and the rest is unexplained. That table supplies the V and J calls and clone size; D and trimming were determined from the DNA. Present in this sample are 200,000 to 250,000 clones, over 70% of which were seen just once. The ten largest clones add up to around 15% of the sample. Separate from the roughly 650-subject first cohort, the validation cohort of 95 to 150 subjects was the group to which the donors belonged. Based on the germline V gene, the CDR1 and CDR2 sequences are SGHDT and YYEEEE. The CDR3 measures 15 amino acids from cysteine to phenylalanine. Just CDR3 DNA is preserved here, 45 bases in frame from base 1. The V and J ends are trimmed by 6 bases and 6 bases, leaving 19 bases between them.

About this clone itself: Its antigen has not been determined. No base-level quality is on record; no much larger clone is a single base apart.

Sequencing used PBMCs. The origin of this receptor is a woman aged 25 to 39 in good health and CMV-seropositive. The chain joins TRBV5-6 to TRBJ2-1, and TRBD2 may be the D gene, going by 6 matching bases. CDR3 reads: CASTRPGLRSNEQFF. The DNA reads TGTGCCAGCACTCGGCCGGGACTCCGCTCCAATGAGCAGTTCTTC.